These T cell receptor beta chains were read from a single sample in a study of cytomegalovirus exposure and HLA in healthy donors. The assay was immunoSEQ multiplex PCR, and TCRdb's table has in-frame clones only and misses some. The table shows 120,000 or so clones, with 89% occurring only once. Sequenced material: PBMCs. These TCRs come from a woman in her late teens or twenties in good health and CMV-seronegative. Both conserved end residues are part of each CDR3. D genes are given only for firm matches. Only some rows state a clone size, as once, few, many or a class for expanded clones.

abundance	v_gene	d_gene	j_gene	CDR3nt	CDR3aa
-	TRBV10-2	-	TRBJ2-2	TGCGCCAGCAGTGAGGGCCCCGGGGAGCTGTTTTTT	CASSEGPGELFF
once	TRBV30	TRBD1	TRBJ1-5	TGTGCCTGGAGCCCAACCGGGACAGGGAATATTTGGAATCAGCCCCAGCATTTT	CAWSPTGTGNIWNQPQHF
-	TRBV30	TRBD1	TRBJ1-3	TGTGCCTGGAGTTGGACAGGGTCAACCGGAAACACCATATATTTT	CAWSWTGSTGNTIYF
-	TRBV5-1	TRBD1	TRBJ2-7	TGCGCCAGCAGCTCCGGACAGGGTGCCGCATACGAGCAGTACTTC	CASSSGQGAAYEQYF
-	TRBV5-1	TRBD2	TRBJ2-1	TGCGCCAGCAGCTCTCTGGGACTAGCGGGGCCAACCTACAATGAGCAGTTCTTC	CASSSLGLAGPTYNEQFF
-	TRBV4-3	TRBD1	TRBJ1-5	TGCGCCAGCAGCCAACATAGGACAGGCGTCGGTCAGCCCCAGCATTTT	CASSQHRTGVGQPQHF
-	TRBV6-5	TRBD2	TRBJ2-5	TGTGCCAGCAGTTACGCACTAGGCGGGAGGGCCGAGGCCCAGTACTTC	CASSYALGGRAEAQYF
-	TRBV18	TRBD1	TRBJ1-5	TGTGCCAGCTCACCCGAAGACAGGGGCAATCAGCCCCAGCATTTT	CASSPEDRGNQPQHF
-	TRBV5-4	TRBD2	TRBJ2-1	TGTGCCAGCAGCTCGCCGACTAGCGGGAGTTTACATGAGCAGTTCTTC	CASSSPTSGSLHEQFF
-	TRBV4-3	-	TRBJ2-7	TGCGCCAGCAGCCGATCACGCCAGGGGTACGAGCAGTACTTC	CASSRSRQGYEQYF
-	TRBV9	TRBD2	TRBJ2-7	TGTGCCAGCAGCGTAGAGATCGGCGGGGGGCTCACGAGGAACGAGCAGTACTTC	CASSVEIGGGLTRNEQYF
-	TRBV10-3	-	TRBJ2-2	TGTGCCATCAGGGGAGAGGCCGGGGAGCTGTTTTTT	CAIRGEAGELFF
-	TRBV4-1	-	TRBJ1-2	TGCGCCAGCAGCCAAGTGATCAGGGATGGGTACTATGGCTACACCTTC	CASSQVIRDGYYGYTF
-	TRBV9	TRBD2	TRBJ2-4	TGTGCCAGCAGCTACGGACTAGCGGGAAAAAACATTCAGTACTTC	CASSYGLAGKNIQYF
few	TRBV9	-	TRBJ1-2	TGTGCCAGTACGACGGAGTTGAGTGGCTACACCTTC	CASTTELSGYTF
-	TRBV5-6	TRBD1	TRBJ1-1	TGTGCCAGCAGCTTGGGACAGGGTAGAAGGGTGAACACTGAAGCTTTCTTT	CASSLGQGRRVNTEAFF
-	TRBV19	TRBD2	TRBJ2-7	TGTGCCAGTAGTATCCGGTCTAGCGGGAGTTCATACGAGCAGTACTTC	CASSIRSSGSSYEQYF
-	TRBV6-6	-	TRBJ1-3	TGTGCCAGCAGTCACCCGCAGGTGGTGGACACCATATATTTT	CASSHPQVVDTIYF
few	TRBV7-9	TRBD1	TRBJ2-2	TGTGCCAGCAACCCCGGAGGGGGACAGGTTCGCACCGGGGAGCTGTTTTTT	CASNPGGGQVRTGELFF
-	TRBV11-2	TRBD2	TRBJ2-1	TGTGCCAGCAGCTTAGATCGGACAGTCTCCATACTAGCGGCGGAGCAGTTCTTC	CASSLDRTVSILAAEQFF
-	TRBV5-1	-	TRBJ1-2	TGCGCCAGCAGCTTGAGCCGCAGGGCCAACTATGGCTACACCTTC	CASSLSRRANYGYTF
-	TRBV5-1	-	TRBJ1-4	TGCGCCAGCAGCTTGGAACAGATTAATGAAAAACTGTTTTTT	CASSLEQINEKLFF
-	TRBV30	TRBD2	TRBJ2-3	TGTGCCTGGGCTCCTATACTAGCGGGAGGACTTAATACGCAGTATTTT	CAWAPILAGGLNTQYF
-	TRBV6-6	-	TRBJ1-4	TGTGCCAGCACCCAAAGTTCACAGTTTAATGAAAAACTGTTTTTT	CASTQSSQFNEKLFF
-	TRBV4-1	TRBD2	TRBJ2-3	TGCGCCAGCAGCCAAGTCCTACTAGCGGGGGGAATCACAGATACGCAGTATTTT	CASSQVLLAGGITDTQYF
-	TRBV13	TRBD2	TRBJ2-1	TGTGCCAGCAGCTTAGGAACTAGCGGGAGAGGAGACTCCTACAATGAGCAGTTCTTC	CASSLGTSGRGDSYNEQFF
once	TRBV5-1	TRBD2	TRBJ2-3	TGCGCCAGCAGCTTGGCTCAGCGGGGGGGCCGTTTTCTCACAGATACGCAGTATTTT	CASSLAQRGGRFLTDTQYF
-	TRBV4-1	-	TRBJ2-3	TGCGCCAGCAGCCAGGGGGGTATGATGGATACGCAGTATTTT	CASSQGGMMDTQYF
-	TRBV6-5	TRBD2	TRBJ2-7	TGTGCCAGCAGTTACGTCAGGGTCGGGGGGGAGCAGTACTTC	CASSYVRVGGEQYF
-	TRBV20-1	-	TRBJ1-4	TGCAGTGCTACTACAGGGGAAAAACTGTTTTTT	CSATTGEKLFF
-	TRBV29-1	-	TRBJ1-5	TGCAGCGTTCGAGGCGTGGATCAGCCCCAGCATTTT	CSVRGVDQPQHF
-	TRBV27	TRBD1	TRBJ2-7	TGTGCCAGCAGTTACCTGTTAGGTGGACAGGGCCTTCACGAGCAGTACTTC	CASSYLLGGQGLHEQYF
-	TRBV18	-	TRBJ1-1	TGTGCCAGCTCACCAATCCGGGACACTGAAGCTTTCTTT	CASSPIRDTEAFF
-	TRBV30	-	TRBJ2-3	TGTGCCTGGAGCACCCAGGGGCTAGCGGACCACACAGATACGCAGTATTTT	CAWSTQGLADHTDTQYF
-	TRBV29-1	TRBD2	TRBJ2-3	TGCAGCGTTGGGACTAGCGGGGGGGCCTCGAGTACGCAGTATTTT	CSVGTSGGASSTQYF
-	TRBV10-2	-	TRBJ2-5	TGCGCCAGCAGGCGGGCGGGGGCGCGGGGGGAGACCCAGTACTTC	CASRRAGARGETQYF
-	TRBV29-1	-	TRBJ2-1	TGCAGCGTTGGGGGCTCCTTGTTTGTTTCTGATGAGCAGTTCTTC	CSVGGSLFVSDEQFF
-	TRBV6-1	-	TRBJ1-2	TGTGCCAGCAGGCCCCCCACAGGGTTCTACACCTTC	CASRPPTGFYTF
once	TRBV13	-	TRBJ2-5	TGTGCCAGCAGCAACCGACAGGTTGAAGAGACCCAGTACTTC	CASSNRQVEETQYF
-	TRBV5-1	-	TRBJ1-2	TGCGCCAGCAGCTCCATCGATAGGACAGACAACTATGGCTACACCTTC	CASSSIDRTDNYGYTF
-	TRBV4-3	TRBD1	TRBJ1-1	TGCGCCAGCACCCTCAGGGGGCCTGAACTCACTGAAGCTTTCTTT	CASTLRGPELTEAFF
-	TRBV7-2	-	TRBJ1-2	TGTGCCAGCAGCTTAGATCCGGGAGGCTATGGCTACACCTTC	CASSLDPGGYGYTF
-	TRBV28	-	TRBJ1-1	TGTGCCAGCATTACCTCGGGGGTTACTGAAGCTTTCTTT	CASITSGVTEAFF
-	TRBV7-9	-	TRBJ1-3	TGTGCCAGCAGCGACCCGATAGGGGTCGGAAACACCATATATTTT	CASSDPIGVGNTIYF
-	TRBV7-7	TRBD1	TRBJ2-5	TGTGCTAGCAGCGCCGGGACAGTCCTCCAAGAGACCCAGTACTTC	CASSAGTVLQETQYF
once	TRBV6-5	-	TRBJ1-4	TGTGCCAGCAGGGACAGATCCTTAACTAATGAAAAACTGTTTTTT	CASRDRSLTNEKLFF
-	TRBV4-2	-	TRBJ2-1	TGTGCCAGCAGCCATTGGGAAGGGGAAACCTACAATGAGCAGTTCTTC	CASSHWEGETYNEQFF
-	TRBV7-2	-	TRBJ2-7	TGTGCCAGCAGCTTCTCGCGGGCTAGCTACGAGCAGTACTTC	CASSFSRASYEQYF
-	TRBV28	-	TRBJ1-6	TGTGCCAGCAGTTTAGGCGGCAGGGGCTCCTATAATTCACCCCTCCACTTT	CASSLGGRGSYNSPLHF
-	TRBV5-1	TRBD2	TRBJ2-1	TGCGCCAGCAGCCTCCTTAGCGGGGCCTACAATGAGCAGTTCTTC	CASSLLSGAYNEQFF
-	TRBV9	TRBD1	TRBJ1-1	TGTGCCAGCAGCCCTCGGGACAGGTGGGACACTGAAGCTTTCTTT	CASSPRDRWDTEAFF
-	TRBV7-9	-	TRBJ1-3	TGTGCCAGCAGCTCGACAGTGGCTGGAAACACCATATATTTT	CASSSTVAGNTIYF
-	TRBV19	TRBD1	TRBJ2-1	TGTGCCAGCGACAGGGGTACCTACAATGAGCAGTTCTTC	CASDRGTYNEQFF
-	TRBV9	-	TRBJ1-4	TGTGCCAGCAGCGCCGGACTTTCAACTAATGAAAAACTGTTTTTT	CASSAGLSTNEKLFF
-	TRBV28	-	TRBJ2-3	TGTGCCAGCAGTTTACGGAGCGCAGATACGCAGTATTTT	CASSLRSADTQYF